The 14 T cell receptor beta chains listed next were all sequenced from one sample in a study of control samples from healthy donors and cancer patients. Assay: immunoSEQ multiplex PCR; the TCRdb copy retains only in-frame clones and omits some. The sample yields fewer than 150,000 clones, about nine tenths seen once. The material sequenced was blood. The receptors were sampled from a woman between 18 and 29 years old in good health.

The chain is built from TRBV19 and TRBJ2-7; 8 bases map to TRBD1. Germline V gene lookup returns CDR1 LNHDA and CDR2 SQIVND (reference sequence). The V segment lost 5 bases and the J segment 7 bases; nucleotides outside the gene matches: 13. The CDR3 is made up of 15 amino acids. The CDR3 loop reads CASSLQGDPPLEQYF. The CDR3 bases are TGTGCCAGTAGTCTACAGGGGGACCCCCCCCTTGAGCAGTACTTC.

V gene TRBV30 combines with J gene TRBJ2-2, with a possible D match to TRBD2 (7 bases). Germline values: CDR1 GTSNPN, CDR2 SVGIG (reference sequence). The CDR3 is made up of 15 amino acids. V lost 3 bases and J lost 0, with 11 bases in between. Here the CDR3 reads CAWRRGGANTGELFF. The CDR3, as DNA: TGTGCCTGGAGAAGGGGGGGCGCGAACACCGGGGAGCTGTTTTTT. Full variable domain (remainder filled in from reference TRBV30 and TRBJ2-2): SQTIHQWPATLVQPVGSPLSLECTVEGTSNPNLYWYRQAAGRGLQLLFYSVGIGQISSEVPQNLSASRPQDRQFILSSKKLLLSDSGFYLCAWRRGGANTGELFFGEGSRLTVL.

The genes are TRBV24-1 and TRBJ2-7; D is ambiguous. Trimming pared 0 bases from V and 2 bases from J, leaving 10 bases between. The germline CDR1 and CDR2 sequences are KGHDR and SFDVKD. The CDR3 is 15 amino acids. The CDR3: CATSDLLSETYEQYF. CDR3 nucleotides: TGTGCCACCAGTGATTTGTTGTCGGAGACCTACGAGCAGTACTTC.

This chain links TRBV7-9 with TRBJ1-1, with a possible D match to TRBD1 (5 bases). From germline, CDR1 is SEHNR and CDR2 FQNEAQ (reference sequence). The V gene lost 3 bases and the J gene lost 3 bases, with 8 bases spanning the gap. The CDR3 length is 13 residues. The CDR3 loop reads CASSLRGDTEAFF. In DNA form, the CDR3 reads TGTGCCAGCAGCTTGCGAGGGGACACTGAAGCTTTCTTT.

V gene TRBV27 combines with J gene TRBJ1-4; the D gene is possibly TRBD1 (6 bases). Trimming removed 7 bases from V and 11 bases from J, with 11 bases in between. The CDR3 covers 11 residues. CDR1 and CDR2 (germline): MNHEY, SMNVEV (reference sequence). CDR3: CASKGGAKLFF. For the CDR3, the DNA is TGTGCCAGCAAAGGGGGGGCGAAACTGTTTTTT. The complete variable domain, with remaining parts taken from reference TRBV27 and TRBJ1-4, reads EAQVTQNPRYLITVTGKKLTVTCSQNMNHEYMSWYRQDPGLGLRQIYYSMNVEVTDKGDVPEGYKVSRKEKRNFPLILESPSPNQTSLYFCASKGGAKLFFGSGTQLSVL.

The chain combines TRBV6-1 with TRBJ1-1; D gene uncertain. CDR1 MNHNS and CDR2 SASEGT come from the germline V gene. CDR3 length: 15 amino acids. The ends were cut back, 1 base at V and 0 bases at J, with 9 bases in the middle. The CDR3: CASSEGFRLNTEAFF. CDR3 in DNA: TGTGCCAGCAGTGAAGGTTTCAGATTGAACACTGAAGCTTTCTTT.

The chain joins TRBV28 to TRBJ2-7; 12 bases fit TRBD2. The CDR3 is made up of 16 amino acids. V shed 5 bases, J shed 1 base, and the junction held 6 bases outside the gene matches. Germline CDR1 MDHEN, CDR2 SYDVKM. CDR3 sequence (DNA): TGTGCCAGCAGTAACCTTGGACTAGCGGGATCCTACGAGCAGTACTTC. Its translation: CASSNLGLAGSYEQYF.

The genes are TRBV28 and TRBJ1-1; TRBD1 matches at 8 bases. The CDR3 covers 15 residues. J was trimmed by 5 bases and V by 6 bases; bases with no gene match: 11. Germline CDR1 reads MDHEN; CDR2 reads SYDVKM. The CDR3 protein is CASSARRGRRTEAFF. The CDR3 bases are TGTGCCAGCAGCGCCCGCAGGGGGCGACGAACTGAAGCTTTCTTT. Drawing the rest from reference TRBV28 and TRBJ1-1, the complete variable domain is DVKVTQSSRYLVKRTGEKVFLECVQDMDHENMFWYRQDPGLGLRLIYFSYDVKMKEKGDIPEGYSVSREKKERFSLILESASTNQTSMYLCASSARRGRRTEAFFGQGTRLTVV.

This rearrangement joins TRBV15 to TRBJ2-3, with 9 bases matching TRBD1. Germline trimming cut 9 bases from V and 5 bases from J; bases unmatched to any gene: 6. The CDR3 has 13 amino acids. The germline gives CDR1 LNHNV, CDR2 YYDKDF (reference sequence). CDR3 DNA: TGTGCCACTCGGGACAGGGCCGTAGATACGCAGTATTTT. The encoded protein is CATRDRAVDTQYF. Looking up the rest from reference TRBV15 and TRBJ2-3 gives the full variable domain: DAMVIQNPRYQVTQFGKPVTLSCSQTLNHNVMYWYQQKSSQAPKLLFHYYDKDFNNEADTPDNFQSRRPNTSFCFLDIRSPGLGDTAMYLCATRDRAVDTQYFGPGTRLTVL.

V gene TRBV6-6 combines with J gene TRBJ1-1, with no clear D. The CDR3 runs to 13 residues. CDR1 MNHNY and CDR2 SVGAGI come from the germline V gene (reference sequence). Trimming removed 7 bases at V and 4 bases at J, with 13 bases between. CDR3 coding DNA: TGTGCCAGCACTTCTTCAGAGGGCACTGAAGCTTTCTTT. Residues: CASTSSEGTEAFF.

The chain's CDR3 is CASSRGTVSTDTQYF. CDR3 sequence (DNA): TGTGCCAGCAGCCGAGGGACGGTTAGCACAGATACGCAGTATTTT. V and J are TRBV7-8 and TRBJ2-3; D is possibly TRBD1 or TRBD2 (5 bases each). Germline values: CDR1 SGHVS, CDR2 FQNEAQ. The CDR3 consists of 15 residues. Trimming cost V 5 bases and J 0 bases, with 12 bases left between them.

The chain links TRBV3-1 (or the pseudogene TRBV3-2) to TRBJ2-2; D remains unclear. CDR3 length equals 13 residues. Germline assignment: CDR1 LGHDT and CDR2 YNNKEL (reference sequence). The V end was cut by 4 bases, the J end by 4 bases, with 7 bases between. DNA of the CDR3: TGTGCCAGCAGCCTTCGCGGCACCGGGGAGCTGTTTTTT. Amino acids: CASSLRGTGELFF.

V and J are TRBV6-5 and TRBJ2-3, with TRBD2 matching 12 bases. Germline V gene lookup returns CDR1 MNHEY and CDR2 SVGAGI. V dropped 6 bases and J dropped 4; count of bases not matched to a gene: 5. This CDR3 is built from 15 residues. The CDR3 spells CASRLTSGGSDTQYF. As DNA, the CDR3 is TGTGCCAGCAGATTGACTAGCGGGGGCTCAGATACGCAGTATTTT.

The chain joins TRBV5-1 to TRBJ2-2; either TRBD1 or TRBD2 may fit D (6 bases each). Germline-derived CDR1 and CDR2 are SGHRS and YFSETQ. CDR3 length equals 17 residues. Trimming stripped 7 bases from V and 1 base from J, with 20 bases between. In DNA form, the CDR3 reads TGCGCCAGCGGTACCCGTCCCGCGGGACAGAACACCGGGGAGCTGTTTTTT. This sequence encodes CASGTRPAGQNTGELFF.